The T cell receptor beta chain described here comes from a study of blood T cells in healthy people across ages. General study points: In the absence of known donor CMV status, changes in expanded clonotypes were possibly confounded. Older age went with lower TCR beta diversity per million T cells, in a roughly linear way. Estimated diversity across one million T cells was deemed an underestimate. A greater number of naive CD4+ cells and higher diversity distinguished long-lived donors from aged donors.

This clonotype was counted many times. Its antigen is not identified. Alongside a J-beta primer mix, a sample-barcoded 5' primer served in a second PCR lasting about 7 to 11 cycles. TCRdb fed the 5' RACE reads into MiXCR, producing one record per CDR3 protein. The table includes just under 750,000 distinct CDR3 sequences, about a fifth detected once. CDR1 and CDR2 from the germline V gene are SGHVS and FQNEAQ. This CDR3 spans 13 amino acids. V gave up 2 bases and J gave up 5 bases, with 6 bases separating them. V and J are TRBV7-8 and TRBJ2-2, with unresolved D. The sequenced sample consisted of blood. The TCR comes from a man between 65 and 85 years old in good health. The CDR3 region is CASSLTLTGELFF. The CDR3 nucleotides read TGTGCCAGCAGCTTAACACTGACCGGGGAGCTGTTTTTT.